The sequence of this T cell receptor (beta chain) was determined in a study of OX40 agonist ivuxolimab in advanced cancers. The germline V gene has CDR1 MNHEY and CDR2 SVGAGI. This CDR3 comprises 14 residues. Trimming removed 2 bases from V and 6 bases from J, with 12 bases in between. Repertoires were generated with immunoSEQ multiplex PCR, while TCRdb's copy carries only in-frame clones and drops some. The table shows around 60,000 clones, with approximately 91% occurring only once. The chain employs TRBV6-5 and TRBJ2-3, with D unclear. The sample was CD4+ or CD8+ T cells sorted from blood, taken in a trial of the OX40 agonist ivuxolimab. The receptor was derived from an adult with an advanced solid tumor such as melanoma, head and neck, liver or kidney cancer. CDR3 residues: CASSYGQEGDTQYF. In DNA, the CDR3 is TGTGCCAGCAGTTACGGTCAGGAAGGGGATACGCAGTATTTT.